What follows are 20 T cell receptor beta chains derived from one specimen sequenced in a study of OX40 agonist ivuxolimab in advanced cancers. TCRdb's copy holds only in-frame clones and misses some; the assay was immunoSEQ multiplex PCR. The table records 70,000 to 95,000 clones, 65% to 90% of them present only once. The source material was CD4+ or CD8+ T cells sorted from blood, sampled in a trial of the OX40 agonist ivuxolimab. The receptors shown here come from an adult with an advanced solid tumor such as melanoma, head and neck, liver or kidney cancer.

This chain connects TRBV30 to TRBJ1-4; 7 nucleotides align to TRBD1. CDR1 is GTSNPN and CDR2 is SVGIG in the germline V gene (reference sequence). The CDR3 is 13 amino acids. Trimming took 1 base from V and 8 from J; bases not matched to a gene: 4. In DNA form, the CDR3 reads TGTGCCTGGAGTGCCCAGGGGGTCGAAAAACTGTTTTTT. This gives the protein CAWSAQGVEKLFF.

J is TRBJ1-2 and V is TRBV7-9; 7 nucleotides agree with TRBD1. The CDR3 is made up of 13 amino acids. Germline V gene sequence: CDR1 SEHNR, CDR2 FQNEAQ (reference sequence). J lost 5 bases, V lost 6 bases, and 6 bases had no gene match. As DNA, the CDR3 is TGTGCCAGCAGTCTCGACAGGGCGTATGGCTACACCTTC. This translates into CASSLDRAYGYTF.

The rearrangement joins TRBV6-6 to TRBJ2-4, with D possibly TRBD2 on 5 matching bases. Trimming removed 0 bases at V and 6 bases at J, with 15 bases between. The CDR3 consists of 16 residues. The germline V gene encodes CDR1 MNHNY and CDR2 SVGAGI (reference sequence). CDR3 residues: CASSYSTSAGGNIQYF. CDR3 in DNA: TGTGCCAGCAGTTACTCGACTTCAGCAGGAGGAAACATTCAGTACTTC.

This clone was detected only a few times. The chain carries TRBV27 and TRBJ1-2; no clear D gene. V was trimmed by 4 bases and J by 0 bases, leaving 18 bases between them. The length of the CDR3 is 17 residues. Per the germline V gene, CDR1 is MNHEY and CDR2 is SMNVEV (reference sequence). The CDR3 loop is CASSSAAQWPSNYGYTF. Here the CDR3 DNA reads TGTGCCAGCAGTTCCGCCGCACAGTGGCCTTCTAACTATGGCTACACCTTC.

The rearrangement links TRBV30 to TRBJ2-7; 7 bases match TRBD1. This CDR3 has 14 amino acids. Germline loops: CDR1 GTSNPN, CDR2 SVGIG (reference sequence). The V segment lost 0 bases and the J segment 0 bases; nucleotides outside the gene matches: 2. The CDR3 region is CAWSVNRGSYEQYF. Here the CDR3 DNA reads TGTGCCTGGAGTGTAAACAGGGGCTCCTACGAGCAGTACTTC.

The chain combines TRBV29-1 with TRBJ1-4, with 8 bases that match TRBD1. CDR1 and CDR2 from the germline V gene are SQVTM and ANQGSEA. V lost 7 bases and J lost 10; bases outside the gene matches: 8. The CDR3 length is 12 residues. In DNA form, the CDR3 reads TGCAGCGCCGGGACAGGCGGCGGAAAACTGTTTTTT. It is translated as CSAGTGGGKLFF. The full variable domain, its missing parts supplied by reference TRBV29-1 and TRBJ1-4, is SAVISQKPSRDICQRGTSLTIQCQVDSQVTMMFWYRQQPGQSLTLIATANQGSEATYESGFVIDKFPISRPNLTFSTLTVSNMSPEDSSIYLCSAGTGGGKLFFGSGTQLSVL.

The V gene is TRBV5-4, the J gene TRBJ2-5; TRBD1 matches at 8 bases. V lost 6 bases to trimming and J lost 2 bases; unmatched junction nucleotides: 6. The V gene's germline CDR1 is SGHNT and CDR2 YYREEE (reference sequence). This CDR3 region has 14 residues. The CDR3 coding sequence is TGTGCCAGCACTCAGGGGGCTAGACAAGAGACCCAGTACTTC. Its translation: CASTQGARQETQYF.

This chain uses TRBV14 with TRBJ1-6; TRBD1 agrees at 7 bases. The junction had 0 bases not matched to a gene; V was cut back by 0 bases and J by 7 bases. The length of the CDR3 is 14 residues. Germline V gene data show CDR1 as SGHDN and CDR2 as FVKESK. CDR3 in amino acids: CASSQEGQNSPLHF. The CDR3 nucleotides read TGTGCCAGCAGCCAAGAGGGACAGAATTCACCCCTCCACTTT.

The sample holds a few counts of this clone. The rearrangement joins TRBV7-9 to TRBJ2-7; either TRBD1 or TRBD2 may fit D (5 bases each). Germline CDR1 reads SEHNR; CDR2 reads FQNEAQ (reference sequence). This CDR3 has 15 residues. V dropped 4 bases and J dropped 3 bases, with 16 bases sitting between them. The DNA of the CDR3 is TGTGCCAGCAGCTCCGGGGCCGCAGGAAACTACGAGCAGTACTTC. Protein sequence: CASSSGAAGNYEQYF.

The chain employs TRBV15 and TRBJ2-2; no firm D call. Trimming pared 0 bases from V and 4 bases from J, leaving 6 bases between. The CDR3 is 14 amino acids. Germline values: CDR1 LNHNV, CDR2 YYDKDF (reference sequence). CDR3 nucleotides: TGTGCCACCAGCAGAGACCACAGCACCGGGGAGCTGTTTTTT. Translated: CATSRDHSTGELFF.

This chain connects TRBV7-2 to TRBJ2-5; the D call may be TRBD1 or TRBD2 (5 bases each). Germline loops: CDR1 SGHTA, CDR2 FQGNSA. V was pared by 1 base and J by 4 bases, with 13 bases between. This CDR3 comprises 15 residues. CDR3 nucleotides: TGTGCCAGCAGCTTAGATGGGACCCCCCCAGAGACCCAGTACTTC. This codes for CASSLDGTPPETQYF.

This clone has only one observation. V is TRBV7-9 and J is TRBJ2-5, with 9 bases identical to TRBD1. V was pared by 5 bases and J by 4 bases, with 5 bases of the junction left unmatched. Germline CDR1 and CDR2: SEHNR and FQNEAQ (reference sequence). The CDR3 covers 14 residues. The CDR3 reads CASSDRGVSETQYF. CDR3 DNA: TGTGCCAGCAGCGACAGGGGGGTGTCAGAGACCCAGTACTTC.

The rearrangement links TRBV14 to TRBJ2-1; TRBD2 matches at 16 bases. With V trimmed by 1 base and J by 4 bases, 7 bases remained unmatched. Germline lookup yields CDR1 SGHDN and CDR2 FVKESK. The CDR3 extends over 19 amino acids. CDR3 coding DNA: TGTGCCAGCAGCCAAGCGGGACTAGCGGGGGGGCCCTATTACAATGAGCAGTTCTTC. Encoded protein: CASSQAGLAGGPYYNEQFF.

The chain links TRBV7-2 to TRBJ1-5, with no clear D. CDR3 length: 14 residues. Per germline, CDR1 SGHTA and CDR2 FQGNSA. V gave up 5 bases and J gave up 2 bases, with 10 bases separating them. CDR3 sequence: CASSLERGNQPQHF. The CDR3 DNA is TGTGCCAGCAGCCTCGAACGGGGCAATCAGCCCCAGCATTTT.

The chain carries TRBV5-5 and TRBJ2-5, with no clear D. In germline, CDR1 is SGHKS, CDR2 YYEKEE (reference sequence). The CDR3 is made up of 16 amino acids. Trimming stripped 0 bases from V and 1 base from J, with 13 bases between. CDR3 nucleotides: TGTGCCAGCAGCTTGGGAGGAAGCACGATCCAAGAGACCCAGTACTTC. Its translation is CASSLGGSTIQETQYF.

This clone has ten or more counts. The chain joins TRBV7-2 to TRBJ2-7, with 7 bases identical to TRBD1. Germline V gene sequence: CDR1 SGHTA, CDR2 FQGNSA. The V gene end was trimmed by 1 base and the J gene end by 2 bases; junction bases not matched to a gene: 2. This CDR3 spans 14 amino acids. This CDR3 is CASSLGTGPYEQYF. CDR3 nucleotide sequence: TGTGCCAGCAGCTTAGGGACAGGACCCTACGAGCAGTACTTC. The whole variable domain, remainder taken from reference TRBV7-2 and TRBJ2-7, is GAGVSQSPSNKVTEKGKDVELRCDPISGHTALYWYRQSLGQGLEFLIYFQGNSAPDKSGLPSDRFSAERTGGSVSTLTIQRTQQEDSAVYLCASSLGTGPYEQYFGPGTRLTVT.

V is TRBV11-2 and J is TRBJ2-5; D tentatively fits TRBD1 or TRBD2 (6 bases each). The CDR3 totals 12 residues. Germline CDR1 and CDR2: SGHAT and FQNNGV. The germline V and J ends were trimmed by 1 base and 9 bases, with 9 bases remaining between them. The CDR3 spells CASSLGGGPQYF. The CDR3, as DNA: TGTGCCAGCAGCTTAGGTGGGGGGCCCCAGTACTTC.

The chain combines TRBV9 with TRBJ2-7; 9 nucleotides match TRBD2. J was trimmed by 0 bases and V by 2 bases; bases with no gene match: 3. The CDR3 is 15 amino acids. CDR1 SGDLS and CDR2 YYNGEE come from the germline V gene. The CDR3 region has the DNA TGTGCCAGCAGCGTTGGACTAGCGAGCTCCTACGAGCAGTACTTC. It codes for CASSVGLASSYEQYF. The full variable domain, its missing parts supplied by reference TRBV9 and TRBJ2-7, is DSGVTQTPKHLITATGQRVTLRCSPRSGDLSVYWYQQSLDQGLQFLIQYYNGEERAKGNILERFSAQQFPDLHSELNLSSLELGDSALYFCASSVGLASSYEQYFGPGTRLTVT.

This clone was seen a few times. CDR3 in DNA: TGTGCCAGCAGCTCCGGGACAGCTTTCTACGAGCAGTACTTC. This translates into CASSSGTAFYEQYF. The rearrangement joins TRBV5-4 to TRBJ2-7; 7 nucleotides align to TRBD1. The V gene end was trimmed by 3 bases and the J gene end by 3 bases; junction bases not matched to a gene: 6. This CDR3 contains 14 residues. CDR1 is SGHNT, CDR2 YYREEE, per germline (reference sequence).

This clone was seen a few times. V and J are TRBV11-2 and TRBJ1-2; D is uncertain. CDR1 and CDR2 (germline): SGHAT, FQNNGV. V was trimmed by 7 bases and J by 7 bases, leaving 13 bases between them. The CDR3 totals 12 residues. The CDR3 coding sequence is TGTGCCAGCACCTCCTCCTGGGGTGGCTACACCTTC. As protein: CASTSSWGGYTF.